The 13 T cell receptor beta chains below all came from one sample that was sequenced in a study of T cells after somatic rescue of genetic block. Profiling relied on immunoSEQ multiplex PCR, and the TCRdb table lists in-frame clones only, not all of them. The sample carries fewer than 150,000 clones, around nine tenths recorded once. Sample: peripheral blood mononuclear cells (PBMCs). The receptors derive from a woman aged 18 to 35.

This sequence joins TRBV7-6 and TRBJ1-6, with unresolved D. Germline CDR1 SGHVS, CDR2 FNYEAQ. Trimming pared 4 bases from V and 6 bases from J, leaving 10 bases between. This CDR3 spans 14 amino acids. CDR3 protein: CASSSETANSPLHF. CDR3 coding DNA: TGTGCCAGCAGCTCGGAGACCGCTAATTCACCCCTCCACTTT.

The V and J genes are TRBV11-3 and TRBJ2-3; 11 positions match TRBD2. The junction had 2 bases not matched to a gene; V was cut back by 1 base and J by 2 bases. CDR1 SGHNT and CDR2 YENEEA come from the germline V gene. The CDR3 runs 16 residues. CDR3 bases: TGTGCCAGCAGCTTAGGTAGCGGGGGGGCCACAGATACGCAGTATTTT. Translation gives CASSLGSGGATDTQYF.

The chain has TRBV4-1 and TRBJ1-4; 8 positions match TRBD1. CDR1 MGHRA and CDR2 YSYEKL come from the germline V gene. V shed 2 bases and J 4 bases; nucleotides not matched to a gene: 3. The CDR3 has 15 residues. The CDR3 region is CASSQRDRNNEKLFF. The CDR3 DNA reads TGCGCCAGCAGCCAACGGGACAGGAATAATGAAAAACTGTTTTTT.

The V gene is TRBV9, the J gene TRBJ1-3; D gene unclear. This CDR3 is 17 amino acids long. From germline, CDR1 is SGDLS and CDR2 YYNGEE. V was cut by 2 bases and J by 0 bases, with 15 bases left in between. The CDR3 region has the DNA TGTGCCAGCAGCGTCGACCTCGGCGATTCCTCTGGAAACACCATATATTTT. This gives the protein CASSVDLGDSSGNTIYF.

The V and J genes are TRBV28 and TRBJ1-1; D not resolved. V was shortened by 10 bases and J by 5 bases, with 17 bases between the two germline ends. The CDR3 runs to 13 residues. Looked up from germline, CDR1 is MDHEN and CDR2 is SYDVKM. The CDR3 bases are TGTGCCACAGGTCCAAGAGAGCGGACTGAAGCTTTCTTT. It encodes CATGPRERTEAFF.

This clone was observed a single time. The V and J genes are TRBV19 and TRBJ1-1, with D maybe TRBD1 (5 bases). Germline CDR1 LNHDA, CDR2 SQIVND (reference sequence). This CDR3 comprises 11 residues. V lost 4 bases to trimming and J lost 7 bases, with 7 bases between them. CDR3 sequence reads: CASSTGFEAFF. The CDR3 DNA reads TGTGCCAGTAGTACAGGGTTTGAAGCTTTCTTT.

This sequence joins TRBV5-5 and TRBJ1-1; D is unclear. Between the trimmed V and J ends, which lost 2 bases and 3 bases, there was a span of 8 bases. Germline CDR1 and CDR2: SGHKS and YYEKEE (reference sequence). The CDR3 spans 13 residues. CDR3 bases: TGTGCCAGCAGCTTAGACCAACACACTGAAGCTTTCTTT. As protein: CASSLDQHTEAFF.

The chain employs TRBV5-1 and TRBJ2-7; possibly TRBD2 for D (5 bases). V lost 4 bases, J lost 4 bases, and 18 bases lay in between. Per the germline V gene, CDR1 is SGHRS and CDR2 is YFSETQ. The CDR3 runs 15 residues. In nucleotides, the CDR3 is TGCGCCAGCAGCCAGGCGGTATCAGGCGGGTACGAGCAGTACTTC. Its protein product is CASSQAVSGGYEQYF.

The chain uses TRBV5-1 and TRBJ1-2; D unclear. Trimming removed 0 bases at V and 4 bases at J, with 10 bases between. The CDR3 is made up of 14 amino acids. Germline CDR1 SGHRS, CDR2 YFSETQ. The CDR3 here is CASSLATAGYGYTF. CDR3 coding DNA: TGCGCCAGCAGCTTGGCCACAGCTGGCTATGGCTACACCTTC.

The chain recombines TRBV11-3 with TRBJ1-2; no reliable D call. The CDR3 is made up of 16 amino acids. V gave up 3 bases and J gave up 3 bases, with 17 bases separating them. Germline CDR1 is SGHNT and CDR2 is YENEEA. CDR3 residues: CASSLEGFSPDYGYTF. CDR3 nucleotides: TGTGCCAGCAGCTTGGAAGGATTCAGTCCTGACTATGGCTACACCTTC.

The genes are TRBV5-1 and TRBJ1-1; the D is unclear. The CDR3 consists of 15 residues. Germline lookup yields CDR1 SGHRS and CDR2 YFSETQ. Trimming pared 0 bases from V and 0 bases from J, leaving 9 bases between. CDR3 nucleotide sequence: TGCGCCAGCAGCTTGGACGGTCGGGTGAACACTGAAGCTTTCTTT. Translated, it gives CASSLDGRVNTEAFF.

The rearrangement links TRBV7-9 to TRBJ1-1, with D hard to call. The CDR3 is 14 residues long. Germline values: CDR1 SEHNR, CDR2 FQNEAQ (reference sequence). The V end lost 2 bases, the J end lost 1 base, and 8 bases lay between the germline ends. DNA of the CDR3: TGTGCCAGCAGCTTACTTGAGCAGAACACTGAAGCTTTCTTT. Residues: CASSLLEQNTEAFF.

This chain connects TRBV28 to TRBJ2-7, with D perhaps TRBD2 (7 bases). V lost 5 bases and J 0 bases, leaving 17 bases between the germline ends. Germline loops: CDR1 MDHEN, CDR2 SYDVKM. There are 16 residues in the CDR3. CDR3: CASSQGGGESSYEQYF. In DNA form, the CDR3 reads TGTGCCAGCAGTCAGGGAGGGGGGGAGTCCTCCTACGAGCAGTACTTC. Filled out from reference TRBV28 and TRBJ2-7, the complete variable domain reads DVKVTQSSRYLVKRTGEKVFLECVQDMDHENMFWYRQDPGLGLRLIYFSYDVKMKEKGDIPEGYSVSREKKERFSLILESASTNQTSMYLCASSQGGGESSYEQYFGPGTRLTVT.